This TCR beta chain was documented in a study of blood T cell repertoires in COVID-19. Looking at the study overall: Sites across the United States, Italy and Spain contributed samples from acute and convalescent COVID-19.

The data were produced by immunoSEQ multiplex PCR, yet TCRdb's version contains in-frame clones alone and is incomplete. The data hold 100,000 or so clones, with approximately 91% observed a single time. Sequencing was performed on peripheral blood. The TCR originated in a man aged 45-65 years with active COVID-19.

The CDR3: CASSARGGTEILGWGYTF. In nucleotides, the CDR3 is TGCGCCAGCAGTGCCCGGGGGGGGACAGAAATTTTAGGTTGGGGCTACACCTTC. V gene TRBV10-2 combines with J gene TRBJ1-2; 7 bases agree with TRBD1. CDR1 and CDR2 (germline): WSHSY, SAAADI. The CDR3 has 18 amino acids. Unmatched junction bases numbered 22, after V lost 4 bases and J lost 8 bases.